This T cell receptor (beta chain) was identified in a study of cytomegalovirus exposure and HLA in healthy donors. General study points: Under in vitro conditions, a few CMV-associated chains were confirmed as specific for CMV antigens.

A remark on this clone: Its target is unknown.

Trimming left V 0 bases short and J 0 bases short, with 10 bases between. The CDR3 loop spans 16 amino acids. Looked up from germline, CDR1 is SGHRS and CDR2 is YFSETQ. Here immunoSEQ multiplex PCR was the method, and the copy in TCRdb shows in-frame clones only, minus some. This table holds 100,000 to 150,000 clones, 89% found once. Sequencing was done on a sample of PBMCs. J is TRBJ1-3 and V is TRBV5-1, with D possibly TRBD1 on 6 matching bases. This sequence originates from a woman between 18 and 29 years old in good health and CMV-seronegative. CDR3 DNA: TGCGCCAGCAGCTTGGGGGACACTTACTCTGGAAACACCATATATTTT. The encoded protein is CASSLGDTYSGNTIYF.